The 22 T cell receptor beta chains presented below share a single source sample, sequenced in a study of T cell responses to AZD1222 COVID-19 vaccine. Sequencing used immunoSEQ multiplex PCR; TCRdb keeps in-frame clones, though not all of them. Here the sample spans some 100,000 clones, around 90% being singletons. The source material was peripheral blood, sampled on day 0 of AZD1222 vaccination. The receptor source for this set is an adult in good health.

V gene TRBV18 combines with J gene TRBJ1-1; weak D call: TRBD1 (6 bases). CDR3 length equals 14 residues. Germline values: CDR1 KGHSH, CDR2 LQKENI. V was pared by 2 bases and J by 1 base, with 8 bases between. Here the CDR3 reads CASSPRQENTEAFF. The CDR3 bases are TGTGCCAGCTCACCAAGACAGGAGAACACTGAAGCTTTCTTT.

This chain links TRBV3-1 (or the pseudogene TRBV3-2) with TRBJ2-3, with D hard to call. The V gene lost 1 base and the J gene lost 0 bases, with 8 bases spanning the gap. Germline CDR1 LGHDT, CDR2 YNNKEL (reference sequence). The CDR3 spans 15 residues. The CDR3 sequence: CASSQVTGSTDTQYF. The CDR3 coding sequence is TGTGCCAGCAGCCAAGTAACCGGAAGCACAGATACGCAGTATTTT.

The genes are TRBV6-5 and TRBJ1-1; TRBD1 might be the D (5 bases). Germline values: CDR1 MNHEY, CDR2 SVGAGI. The CDR3 extends over 15 amino acids. V was pared by 7 bases and J by 1 base, with 16 bases between. The CDR3 loop reads CASNGGVVGNTEAFF. The CDR3 nucleotides read TGTGCCAGCAATGGGGGAGTCGTAGGGAACACTGAAGCTTTCTTT.

The chain links TRBV3-1 (or the pseudogene TRBV3-2) to TRBJ2-7, with 8 bases matching TRBD1. The junction had 11 bases not matched to a gene; V was cut back by 0 bases and J by 1 base. This CDR3 is built from 18 residues. Germline CDR1 is LGHDT and CDR2 is YNNKEL (reference sequence). The CDR3 loop reads CASSQDHTGGYISYEQYF. The DNA for the CDR3 is TGTGCCAGCAGCCAAGATCATACAGGGGGATATATTTCCTACGAGCAGTACTTC.

This clone was recorded only once. The rearrangement joins TRBV19 to TRBJ1-2; 7 nucleotides align to TRBD1. This CDR3 comprises 13 residues. Looked up from germline, CDR1 is LNHDA and CDR2 is SQIVND (reference sequence). The V and J ends lost 7 bases and 7 bases, in that order; junction bases with no gene match: 9. CDR3 in amino acids: CASNEQGLGGYTF. The CDR3, as DNA: TGTGCCAGTAACGAACAGGGGTTGGGTGGCTACACCTTC.

This rearrangement joins TRBV7-2 to TRBJ2-7; no firm D call. Germline CDR1 and CDR2: SGHTA and FQGNSA. This CDR3 is built from 12 residues. Trimming took 2 bases from V and 3 from J, leaving 5 bases between them. The CDR3 DNA follows: TGTGCCAGCAGCTTAACGGGCTACGAGCAGTACTTC. The encoded protein is CASSLTGYEQYF. The whole variable domain, remainder taken from reference TRBV7-2 and TRBJ2-7, is GAGVSQSPSNKVTEKGKDVELRCDPISGHTALYWYRQSLGQGLEFLIYFQGNSAPDKSGLPSDRFSAERTGGSVSTLTIQRTQQEDSAVYLCASSLTGYEQYFGPGTRLTVT.

This clone has only one observation. The J gene is TRBJ1-6, the V gene TRBV18; D perhaps matches TRBD1 (6 bases). CDR3 length: 15 amino acids. The V gene lost 9 bases and the J gene lost 9 bases, with 21 bases spanning the gap. Germline V gene lookup returns CDR1 KGHSH and CDR2 LQKENI. The CDR3 here is CASAQRGGDGSPLHF. The DNA for the CDR3 is TGTGCCAGTGCTCAAAGAGGGGGAGATGGTTCACCCCTCCACTTT. The complete variable domain, with remaining parts taken from reference TRBV18 and TRBJ1-6, reads NAGVMQNPRHLVRRRGQEARLRCSPMKGHSHVYWYRQLPEEGLKFMVYLQKENIIDESGMPKERFSAEFPKEGPSILRIQQVVRGDSAAYFCASAQRGGDGSPLHFGNGTRLTVT.

This chain uses TRBV7-2 with TRBJ2-7; 8 bases match TRBD2. There are 15 residues in the CDR3. CDR1 and CDR2 (germline): SGHTA, FQGNSA. The V segment lost 5 bases and the J segment 0 bases; nucleotides outside the gene matches: 6. CDR3: CASSRGGGSSYEQYF. The CDR3 DNA reads TGTGCCAGCAGCCGGGGGGGAGGGAGCTCCTACGAGCAGTACTTC. The full variable domain, rest sourced from reference TRBV7-2 and TRBJ2-7, is GAGVSQSPSNKVTEKGKDVELRCDPISGHTALYWYRQSLGQGLEFLIYFQGNSAPDKSGLPSDRFSAERTGGSVSTLTIQRTQQEDSAVYLCASSRGGGSSYEQYFGPGTRLTVT.

The chain has TRBV2 and TRBJ2-7; D ambiguous. Germline CDR1 and CDR2: SNHLY and FYNNEI. V shed 4 bases and J shed 6 bases, with 13 bases lying between them. CDR3 length: 13 residues. The CDR3 loop is CASSVDQLGEQYF. The CDR3 bases are TGTGCCAGCAGTGTGGATCAACTTGGCGAGCAGTACTTC.

The chain combines TRBV10-2 with TRBJ2-4; D perhaps matches TRBD2 (6 bases). The CDR3 consists of 14 residues. V was cut by 0 bases and J by 9 bases, with 12 bases left in between. Germline V gene lookup returns CDR1 WSHSY and CDR2 SAAADI. CDR3 bases: TGCGCCAGCAGTGAGTCGACTAGTCTGGGCATTCAGTACTTC. It encodes CASSESTSLGIQYF.

The chain carries TRBV15 and TRBJ1-3; no clear D gene. The CDR3 is made up of 13 amino acids. V dropped 6 bases and J dropped 0 bases, with 6 bases sitting between them. Germline values: CDR1 LNHNV, CDR2 YYDKDF (reference sequence). As DNA, the CDR3 is TGTGCCACCAGACAGTTCTCTGGAAACACCATATATTTT. Its protein product is CATRQFSGNTIYF.

The gene calls are TRBV30 and TRBJ2-2; 9 positions agree with TRBD2. Trimming took 5 bases from V and 13 from J; bases not matched to a gene: 8. The CDR3 has 12 residues. The germline V gene has CDR1 GTSNPN and CDR2 SVGIG (reference sequence). The CDR3 is CAWEVAGVVLFF. The DNA of the CDR3 is TGTGCCTGGGAGGTAGCGGGAGTGGTGCTGTTTTTT.

This chain connects TRBV12-3 or TRBV12-4 to TRBJ2-1; D not certain. Trimming stripped 1 base from V and 8 bases from J, with 6 bases between. This CDR3 comprises 12 residues. The CDR3 reads CASSLEGYEQFF. CDR3 sequence (DNA): TGTGCCAGCAGTTTAGAGGGTTATGAGCAGTTCTTC.

This clone was found a few times. This chain uses TRBV9 with TRBJ2-7, with 7 bases that match TRBD2. The CDR3 is 14 residues long. CDR1 and CDR2 (germline): SGDLS, YYNGEE. Unmatched junction bases numbered 3, after V lost 3 bases and J lost 0 bases. The CDR3 DNA reads TGTGCCAGCAGCGCCCGGGGGGACTCCTACGAGCAGTACTTC. Its protein is CASSARGDSYEQYF.

The chain has TRBV7-9 and TRBJ2-7; perhaps TRBD2 as D (5 bases). Germline-derived CDR1 and CDR2 are SEHNR and FQNEAQ (reference sequence). Deletions cut 1 base from V and 1 base from J, with 8 bases between. The CDR3 sequence is 14 residues long. The CDR3 loop reads CASSLVGGSYEQYF. The CDR3 region has the DNA TGTGCCAGCAGCTTAGTCGGCGGGTCCTACGAGCAGTACTTC.

The chain joins TRBV4-1 to TRBJ1-4; D gene ambiguous. This CDR3 comprises 15 residues. V lost 0 bases to trimming and J lost 2 bases, with 7 bases between them. Germline CDR1 is MGHRA and CDR2 is YSYEKL. The CDR3 spells CASSQEPETNEKLFF. In nucleotides, the CDR3 is TGCGCCAGCAGCCAAGAGCCAGAGACTAATGAAAAACTGTTTTTT.

V and J are TRBV5-1 and TRBJ1-1; tentative D call: TRBD1 (5 bases). Germline values: CDR1 SGHRS, CDR2 YFSETQ. This CDR3 has 15 residues. V dropped 0 bases and J dropped 5 bases, with 14 bases sitting between them. CDR3 bases: TGCGCCAGCAGCTTGGCCCTAGGGGCGCAAACTGAAGCTTTCTTT. Translating it yields CASSLALGAQTEAFF.

The rearrangement joins TRBV18 to TRBJ2-3, with 9 bases matching TRBD2. V shed 6 bases, J shed 7 bases, and the junction held 11 bases outside the gene matches. The CDR3 contains 15 residues. CDR1 is KGHSH and CDR2 is LQKENI in the germline V gene. The CDR3, as DNA: TGTGCCAGCTCCCCGGGGCCTAGCGGGACCTATACGCAGTATTTT. It specifies CASSPGPSGTYTQYF. Filled out from reference TRBV18 and TRBJ2-3, the complete variable domain reads NAGVMQNPRHLVRRRGQEARLRCSPMKGHSHVYWYRQLPEEGLKFMVYLQKENIIDESGMPKERFSAEFPKEGPSILRIQQVVRGDSAAYFCASSPGPSGTYTQYFGPGTRLTVL.

This chain uses TRBV27 with TRBJ2-5; a possible D gene is TRBD2 (6 bases). The V end was cut by 3 bases, the J end by 3 bases, with 11 bases between. Germline values: CDR1 MNHEY, CDR2 SMNVEV (reference sequence). The CDR3 is made up of 14 amino acids. In DNA form, the CDR3 reads TGTGCCAGCAGTTTTCGGAGGGGCGAAGAGACCCAGTACTTC. It specifies CASSFRRGEETQYF.

The rearrangement links TRBV6-1 to TRBJ1-2, with D possibly matching TRBD1 (6 bases). This CDR3 spans 15 amino acids. The V gene's germline CDR1 is MNHNS and CDR2 SASEGT. Trimming took 1 base from V and 3 from J, leaving 12 bases between them. In DNA form, the CDR3 reads TGTGCCAGCAGTGAAGGGCGGGGGCTAGACTATGGCTACACCTTC. Its protein is CASSEGRGLDYGYTF.

This clone was picked up a small number of times. CDR3 protein: CSVVTGEGNTEAFF. CDR3 nucleotide sequence: TGCAGCGTTGTTACAGGGGAGGGCAACACTGAAGCTTTCTTT. The chain has TRBV29-1 and TRBJ1-1, with 7 bases fitting TRBD1. Germline V lookup: CDR1 SQVTM, CDR2 ANQGSEA. Trimming removed 4 bases from V and 2 bases from J; junction bases left unmatched: 7. CDR3 length: 14 amino acids.

This clone was recorded only once. The genes are TRBV19 and TRBJ2-3; 8 bases map to TRBD2. This CDR3 region has 14 residues. CDR1 is LNHDA, CDR2 SQIVND, per germline (reference sequence). With 10 bases clipped from V and 3 bases from J, the junction kept 9 bases outside the gene matches. CDR3 DNA sequence: TGTGCCACTACCTCGGGAGGGGGGACAGATACGCAGTATTTT. Protein product: CATTSGGGTDTQYF.